What follows are 32 T cell receptor beta chains derived from one specimen sequenced in a study of blood T cells in healthy people across ages (dated by TCRdb to between 2014 and 2017). Libraries came from 5' RACE. Instrument on record: Illumina HiSeq 2500. The second PCR ran for about 7 to 11 cycles and used a J-beta primer mix along with a sample-barcoded 5' primer. TCRdb trimmed public reads at Q25 via fastp, called clones via MiXCR and kept in-frame beta chains. Records with the same CDR3 protein are collapsed into one entry carrying the most frequent genes and DNA. The sample contains 1.5 million to 2 million distinct CDR3 sequences, around 36% of them found a single time. About 11% of the sample goes to the ten largest clones. Sequenced material: blood. The receptors stem from a woman aged 25-40 years in good health.

V is TRBV7-2 and J is TRBJ2-3; perhaps TRBD1 as D (5 bases). Trimming stripped 3 bases from V and 0 bases from J, with 13 bases between. The CDR3 spans 16 residues. Germline assignment: CDR1 SGHTA and CDR2 FQGNSA. For the CDR3, the DNA is TGTGCCAGCAGCTTCAGTGGGGCAGCTAGCACAGATACGCAGTATTTT. Amino acids: CASSFSGAASTDTQYF.

Ten or more counts support this clonotype. The rearrangement links TRBV6-1 to TRBJ1-5, with 9 bases that match TRBD1. V shed 5 bases and J 6 bases; nucleotides not matched to a gene: 5. The V gene's germline CDR1 is MNHNS and CDR2 SASEGT. The CDR3 spans 14 residues. In DNA form, the CDR3 reads TGTGCCAGCAGTTCGGGACAGGGCAGTCAGCCCCAGCATTTT. Translation: CASSSGQGSQPQHF.

J is TRBJ2-1 and V is TRBV29-1; D possibly corresponds to TRBD2 (6 bases). The V gene lost 2 bases and the J gene lost 4 bases, with 15 bases spanning the gap. The CDR3 runs 15 residues. Germline CDR1 and CDR2: SQVTM and ANQGSEA. The CDR3 reads CSVELSEAGYNEQFF. Here the CDR3 DNA reads TGCAGCGTTGAACTGTCGGAGGCGGGATACAATGAGCAGTTCTTC.

This clonotype was seen a handful of times. The chain has TRBV12-3 or TRBV12-4 and TRBJ2-7; D could derive from TRBD1 or TRBD2 (7 bases each). This CDR3 has 14 residues. V lost 6 bases, J lost 2 bases, and 14 bases lay in between. CDR3 nucleotides: TGTGCCAGCAGCAGGGGGAGGGGGGCCTACGAGCAGTACTTC. Protein sequence: CASSRGRGAYEQYF.

This clonotype was picked up a small number of times. The rearrangement uses TRBV28 and TRBJ1-4; D is ambiguous. The CDR3 extends over 11 amino acids. Germline CDR1 is MDHEN and CDR2 is SYDVKM. Trimming removed 2 bases from V and 8 bases from J, with 3 bases in between. The DNA for the CDR3 is TGTGCCAGCAGTTTACGCGAAAAACTGTTTTTT. It encodes CASSLREKLFF.

This clonotype showed up just a few times. V gene TRBV4-1 combines with J gene TRBJ2-7, with D maybe TRBD1 (5 bases). Germline V gene sequence: CDR1 MGHRA, CDR2 YSYEKL. CDR3 size: 13 residues. The V end was cut by 2 bases, the J end by 5 bases, with 10 bases between. In DNA, the CDR3 is TGCGCCAGCAGCCAAACAGGTAGTCACGAGCAGTACTTC. This gives the protein CASSQTGSHEQYF.

The chain carries TRBV5-1 and TRBJ2-1, with D tentatively TRBD1 or TRBD2 (5 bases each). The V gene's germline CDR1 is SGHRS and CDR2 YFSETQ. This CDR3 has 15 residues. V lost 6 bases and J lost 5, with 18 bases in between. The CDR3 protein is CASTLGRDGNNEQFF. The CDR3 region has the DNA TGCGCCAGCACCCTTGGTCGGGACGGCAACAATGAGCAGTTCTTC.

This clonotype appeared a few times. The genes are TRBV14 and TRBJ1-2; no firm D call. CDR3 size: 11 residues. Germline V lookup: CDR1 SGHDN, CDR2 FVKESK. With 5 bases removed from V and 7 bases from J, the gap between germline ends came to 8 bases. CDR3 coding DNA: TGTGCCAGCAGCTCCGCGCTTGGCTACACCTTC. Protein sequence: CASSSALGYTF.

This rearrangement joins TRBV6-1 to TRBJ1-2; D not resolved. This CDR3 is built from 15 residues. Germline V gene data show CDR1 as MNHNS and CDR2 as SASEGT. Trimming removed 0 bases at V and 5 bases at J, with 13 bases between. CDR3 amino acids: CASSEAGQALYGYTF. CDR3 sequence (DNA): TGTGCCAGCAGTGAAGCCGGGCAGGCTCTTTATGGCTACACCTTC.

The chain is built from TRBV5-1 and TRBJ2-2; no clear D. This CDR3 spans 14 amino acids. Germline-derived CDR1 and CDR2 are SGHRS and YFSETQ. Trimming removed 4 bases from V and 6 bases from J, with 13 bases in between. Here the CDR3 reads CASSAAAESGELFF. The CDR3 DNA reads as TGCGCCAGCAGCGCGGCGGCGGAGTCCGGGGAGCTGTTTTTT.

This CDR3 reads CSAQLERELSGQYF. The CDR3 DNA reads as TGCAGTGCCCAGCTAGAGAGAGAGCTATCGGGGCAGTACTTC. The chain couples TRBV20-1 to TRBJ2-7; D remains unclear. The V and J ends lost 6 bases and 9 bases respectively, with 24 bases between them. The CDR3 totals 14 residues. Germline loops: CDR1 DFQATT, CDR2 SNEGSKA (reference sequence).

This clonotype appeared a few times. The chain combines TRBV2 with TRBJ2-1; 7 positions agree with TRBD1. V was clipped by 8 bases and J by 5 bases; unmatched bases: 9. In germline, CDR1 is SNHLY, CDR2 FYNNEI. The CDR3 covers 14 residues. DNA for the CDR3: TGTGCCAGCTATGCGACAGGGAGACACAATGAGCAGTTCTTC. Translation gives CASYATGRHNEQFF.

This clonotype has more than one count but fewer than ten. This sequence joins TRBV6-4 and TRBJ1-2; 8 nucleotides line up with TRBD1. Germline loops: CDR1 MRHNA, CDR2 SNTAGT. CDR3 length: 14 amino acids. Trimming removed 10 bases from V and 4 bases from J; junction bases left unmatched: 11. CDR3 sequence reads: CAILSRGLLYGYTF. In DNA, the CDR3 is TGTGCCATCTTGAGCAGGGGGCTTCTCTATGGCTACACCTTC.

Turning to this clonotype: A much larger clone differs from this one at a single base, so this may be a read error. This chain joins TRBV20-1 and TRBJ2-4, with 8 bases aligning to TRBD2. The germline V gene has CDR1 DFQATT and CDR2 SNEGSKA (reference sequence). The length of the CDR3 is 16 residues. V was clipped by 7 bases and J by 0 bases; unmatched bases: 11. CDR3 coding DNA: TGCAGTGTGGGACTAGTGGACAACATAGCCAAAAACATTCAGTACTTC. Its protein is CSVGLVDNIAKNIQYF.

This clonotype was detected ten times or more. V usage is TRBV12-3 or TRBV12-4 and J usage is TRBJ1-1; the match to TRBD1 covers 8 bases. The CDR3 loop spans 13 amino acids. The ends lost 6 bases at V and 1 base at J; junction bases unmatched: 1. The CDR3 DNA sequence: TGTGCCAGCAGCGACAGGGGGAACACTGAAGCTTTCTTT. Translated: CASSDRGNTEAFF.

The chain has TRBV7-9 and TRBJ2-1; 7 bases match TRBD1. CDR1 is SEHNR, CDR2 FQNEAQ, per germline (reference sequence). CDR3 length: 14 residues. After removal of 5 bases from V and 8 bases from J, the junction contained 9 bases not matched to a gene. The CDR3 DNA reads TGTGCCAGCAGCCCTCAACAGGGGATAGATGAGCAGTTCTTC. It is translated as CASSPQQGIDEQFF.

The chain combines TRBV20-1 with TRBJ1-2; TRBD1 agrees at 7 bases. The CDR3 length is 14 residues. Germline V gives CDR1 DFQATT, CDR2 SNEGSKA (reference sequence). The junction had 7 bases not matched to a gene; V was cut back by 2 bases and J by 4 bases. CDR3 DNA sequence: TGCAGTGCTAGACTTCAGGGGGTGGGCTATGGCTACACCTTC. It codes for CSARLQGVGYGYTF.

The chain has TRBV30 and TRBJ1-1; D ambiguous. The V gene lost 0 bases and the J gene lost 4 bases, with 12 bases spanning the gap. This CDR3 is 14 amino acids long. CDR1 GTSNPN and CDR2 SVGIG come from the germline V gene (reference sequence). CDR3 sequence reads: CAWSVYRWSTEAFF. The CDR3 DNA reads TGTGCCTGGAGTGTGTATAGGTGGAGCACTGAAGCTTTCTTT.

The V call is TRBV20-1, the J call TRBJ2-2, with TRBD2 matching 10 bases. This CDR3 has 16 amino acids. Germline V CDR1 and CDR2: DFQATT, SNEGSKA (reference sequence). Trimming cost V 0 bases and J 7 bases; bases outside gene matches: 8. CDR3 residues: CSARDPLAGEVGELFF. DNA for the CDR3: TGCAGTGCTAGAGATCCCCTAGCGGGAGAGGTCGGGGAGCTGTTTTTT.

This clonotype was seen only a few times. The CDR3 is CASSPGASSGANVLTF. For the CDR3, the DNA is TGTGCCAGCTCACCCGGGGCCAGCTCTGGGGCCAACGTCCTGACTTTC. The chain carries TRBV18 and TRBJ2-6; D possibly matches TRBD1 or TRBD2 (5 bases each). Trimming took 3 bases from V and 0 from J, leaving 9 bases between them. Per the germline V gene, CDR1 is KGHSH and CDR2 is LQKENI. The CDR3 runs to 16 residues.

The J gene is TRBJ2-6, the V gene TRBV6-1; D may match TRBD1 or TRBD2 (6 bases each). From germline, CDR1 is MNHNS and CDR2 SASEGT. This CDR3 has 18 amino acids. V was trimmed by 3 bases and J by 0 bases, leaving 15 bases between them. As DNA, the CDR3 is TGTGCCAGCAGTGATTTGCTGGGGGGCCCCTCTGGGGCCAACGTCCTGACTTTC. Its protein is CASSDLLGGPSGANVLTF.

This clonotype has only one observation. The gene calls are TRBV9 and TRBJ2-5; tentatively, D is TRBD1 (6 bases). Trimming pared 6 bases from V and 3 bases from J, leaving 18 bases between. The CDR3 consists of 15 residues. Germline V lookup: CDR1 SGDLS, CDR2 YYNGEE. The chain's CDR3 is CASNPGVVGKETQYF. DNA for the CDR3: TGTGCCAGCAACCCAGGGGTAGTTGGGAAAGAGACCCAGTACTTC.

The rearrangement links TRBV18 to TRBJ2-3; D is unresolved. CDR3 length: 14 amino acids. Germline CDR1 KGHSH, CDR2 LQKENI. V was trimmed by 0 bases and J by 6 bases, leaving 10 bases between them. The CDR3 spells CASSPPDLGDTQYF. The CDR3 nucleotides are TGTGCCAGCTCACCACCGGACCTTGGGGATACGCAGTATTTT.

The sample holds a few counts of this clonotype. The rearrangement links TRBV30 to TRBJ2-5; D might be TRBD1 (5 bases). The J call is doubtful: the DNA matches TRBJ2-7 better. Germline loops: CDR1 GTSNPN, CDR2 SVGIG (reference sequence). The CDR3 covers 15 residues. CDR3 sequence: CAWSFFIGVVDEQYF. For the CDR3, the DNA is TGTGCCTGGAGTTTTTTCATAGGGGTGGTCGACGAGCAGTACTTC.

The chain recombines TRBV6-5 with TRBJ1-2; D unresolved. V lost 0 bases, J lost 1 base, and 12 bases lay in between. The CDR3 contains 16 residues. CDR1 is MNHEY and CDR2 is SVGAGI in the germline V gene. CDR3 nucleotide sequence: TGTGCCAGCAGTTACTCGATAAGAAACTTTAACTATGGCTACACCTTC. Translated: CASSYSIRNFNYGYTF.

Regarding this clonotype: A much larger clone is a single base away; this may be a read error. The genes are TRBV7-3 and TRBJ2-5; D ambiguous. The germline V gene has CDR1 SGHTA and CDR2 FQGTGA. V was trimmed by 1 base and J by 11 bases, leaving 20 bases between them. The CDR3 contains 15 residues. CDR3 bases: TGTGCCAGCAGCTTAAGTGGCGGCACCTACAATGAGCAGTACTTC. This translates into CASSLSGGTYNEQYF.

V is TRBV29-1 and J is TRBJ2-6; D ambiguous. V was cut by 4 bases and J by 2 bases, with 6 bases left in between. The CDR3 runs to 13 residues. Germline CDR1 reads SQVTM; CDR2 reads ANQGSEA. The CDR3: CSVGAAGANVLTF. The CDR3 DNA is TGCAGCGTTGGGGCAGCTGGGGCCAACGTCCTGACTTTC.

The rearrangement uses TRBV9 and TRBJ2-2; D call uncertain. This CDR3 is 13 amino acids long. The germline V and J ends were trimmed by 2 bases and 6 bases, with 8 bases remaining between them. The germline gives CDR1 SGDLS, CDR2 YYNGEE. The CDR3 coding sequence is TGTGCCAGCAGCGTTACGGGCTCCGGGGAGCTGTTTTTT. Translated: CASSVTGSGELFF.

In its sample, this clonotype was seen a few times. V is TRBV30 and J is TRBJ2-5, with 9 positions matching TRBD1. This CDR3 spans 15 amino acids. The trim removed 4 bases at V and 2 bases at J, leaving 8 bases unmatched. Per germline, CDR1 GTSNPN and CDR2 SVGIG (reference sequence). In DNA, the CDR3 is TGTGCCTGGAACCGAGGGACAGGGAGTCAAGAGACCCAGTACTTC. Translation: CAWNRGTGSQETQYF.

Details on this clonotype: A junction boundary mismatches the germline segment, possibly from a read error. V and J are TRBV4-1 and TRBJ2-7, with D possibly being TRBD1 (5 bases). Germline V gives CDR1 MGHRA, CDR2 YSYEKL. The CDR3 extends over 14 amino acids. Here the CDR3 DNA reads TGCACCAGCAGCCAAACAGGTCTGTCCTACGAGCAGTACTTC. Its translation: CTSSQTGLSYEQYF.

This clonotype was picked up a small number of times. This sequence joins TRBV4-1 and TRBJ1-2, with 8 bases matching TRBD1. V lost 0 bases, J lost 2 bases, and 8 bases stayed unmatched. CDR1 MGHRA and CDR2 YSYEKL come from the germline V gene. This CDR3 has 17 amino acids. The DNA for the CDR3 is TGCGCCAGCAGCCAAGAGTGGACAGGGTCGTCGAACTATGGCTACACCTTC. It is translated as CASSQEWTGSSNYGYTF.

As for this clonotype: One end of the junction varies from germline; a read error may be responsible. The rearrangement links TRBV4-1 to TRBJ2-7; D assignment may be TRBD1 or TRBD2 (5 bases each). Looked up from germline, CDR1 is MGHRA and CDR2 is YSYEKL. This CDR3 spans 15 amino acids. The CDR3 sequence is CASGQEVGEPYEQYF. Here the CDR3 DNA reads TGCGCCAGCGGCCAAGAGGTGGGGGAACCCTACGAGCAGTACTTC.